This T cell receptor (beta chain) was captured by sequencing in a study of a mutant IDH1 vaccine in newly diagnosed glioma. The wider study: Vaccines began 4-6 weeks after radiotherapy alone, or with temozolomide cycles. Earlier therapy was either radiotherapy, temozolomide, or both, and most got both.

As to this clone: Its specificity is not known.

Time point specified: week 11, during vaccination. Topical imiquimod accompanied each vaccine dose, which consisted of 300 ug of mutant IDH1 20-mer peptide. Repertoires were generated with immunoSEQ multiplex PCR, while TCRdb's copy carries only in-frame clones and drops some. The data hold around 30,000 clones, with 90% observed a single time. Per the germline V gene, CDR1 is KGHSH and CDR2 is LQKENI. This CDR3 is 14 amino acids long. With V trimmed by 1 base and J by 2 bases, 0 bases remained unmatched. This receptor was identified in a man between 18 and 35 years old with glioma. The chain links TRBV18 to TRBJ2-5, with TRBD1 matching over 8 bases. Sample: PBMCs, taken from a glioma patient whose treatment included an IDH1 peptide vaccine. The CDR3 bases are TGTGCCAGCTCACCACGGACAGGGCAAGAGACCCAGTACTTC. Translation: CASSPRTGQETQYF.